The 18 T cell receptor beta chains listed next were all sequenced from one sample in a study of blood T cells in healthy people across ages. With a J-beta primer mix and a sample-barcoded 5' primer, a second PCR ran about 6 to 11 cycles. TCRdb fed the 5' RACE reads into MiXCR, producing one record per CDR3 protein. The repertoire includes under 850,000 distinct CDR3 sequences, roughly 40% of them detected once, and approximately 12% sits in the top ten. The source material was blood. These receptors were collected from a man younger than 35 in good health.

V usage is TRBV7-2 and J usage is TRBJ2-3, with D possibly called TRBD1 or TRBD2 (7 bases each). Germline assignment: CDR1 SGHTA and CDR2 FQGNSA. V lost 0 bases and J lost 4, with 17 bases in between. The CDR3 is 17 residues long. The chain's CDR3 is CASSLAQGGGPSDTQYF. Here the CDR3 DNA reads TGTGCCAGCAGCTTAGCTCAGGGGGGGGGGCCCTCAGATACGCAGTATTTT.

This clonotype was counted many times. The chain couples TRBV4-3 to TRBJ2-1; D gene unclear. The CDR3 has 15 residues. Germline loops: CDR1 LGHNA, CDR2 YSLEER. Trimming pared 0 bases from V and 0 bases from J, leaving 6 bases between. Written as DNA, the CDR3 is TGCGCCAGCAGCCAAGACTGGAGCTCCTACAATGAGCAGTTCTTC. The encoded protein is CASSQDWSSYNEQFF.

This clonotype was recorded many times. V gene TRBV4-3 combines with J gene TRBJ2-3; no reliable D call. The germline V gene has CDR1 LGHNA and CDR2 YSLEER. The CDR3 consists of 17 residues. The ends were cut back, 0 bases at V and 3 bases at J, with 16 bases in the middle. CDR3: CASSQEPPIGLTDTQYF. In DNA form, the CDR3 reads TGCGCCAGCAGCCAAGAACCGCCCATCGGATTAACAGATACGCAGTATTTT.

In this sample, this clonotype turned up many times. The chain employs TRBV4-3 and TRBJ2-3; D perhaps matches TRBD2 (5 bases). CDR1 and CDR2 (germline): LGHNA, YSLEER. V gave up 0 bases and J gave up 4 bases, with 14 bases separating them. The CDR3 loop spans 16 amino acids. The CDR3 here is CASSQDLGSASDTQYF. The CDR3 DNA sequence: TGCGCCAGCAGCCAAGATCTTGGTAGCGCGTCAGATACGCAGTATTTT.

The chain uses TRBV7-9 and TRBJ1-4; 10 positions agree with TRBD1. Germline trimming cut 3 bases from V and 5 bases from J; bases unmatched to any gene: 9. CDR1 is SEHNR and CDR2 is FQNEAQ in the germline V gene (reference sequence). The CDR3 covers 17 residues. The CDR3 spells CASSLGMPGQGNEKLFF. CDR3 DNA: TGTGCCAGCAGCTTGGGAATGCCGGGACAGGGGAATGAAAAACTGTTTTTT. Variable domain in full (rest from reference TRBV7-9 and TRBJ1-4): DTGVSQNPRHKITKRGQNVTFRCDPISEHNRLYWYRQTLGQGPEFLTYFQNEAQLEKSRLLSDRFSAERPKGSFSTLEIQRTEQGDSAMYLCASSLGMPGQGNEKLFFGSGTQLSVL.

This clonotype was counted between two and nine times. The chain employs TRBV12-3 or TRBV12-4 and TRBJ2-1; D remains ambiguous. This CDR3 region has 14 residues. The V and J ends lost 4 bases and 0 bases respectively, with 7 bases between them. This chain's CDR3 is CASSWSSSYNEQFF. The CDR3 DNA sequence: TGTGCCAGCAGTTGGTCCTCCTCCTACAATGAGCAGTTCTTC.

This rearrangement joins TRBV7-9 to TRBJ2-5, with 7 positions matching TRBD1. Losses at the gene ends were 2 bases for V and 2 bases for J; bases not matched to a gene: 5. CDR1 SEHNR and CDR2 FQNEAQ come from the germline V gene (reference sequence). This CDR3 comprises 15 residues. Here the CDR3 DNA reads TGTGCCAGCAGCTTAACGGGACAGCGGCAAGAGACCCAGTACTTC. Residues: CASSLTGQRQETQYF.

This clonotype was found once. The chain uses TRBV5-1 and TRBJ2-1, with 9 positions matching TRBD2. CDR3 size: 16 residues. The V segment lost 7 bases and the J segment 6 bases; nucleotides outside the gene matches: 14. CDR1 and CDR2 (germline): SGHRS, YFSETQ. The CDR3 DNA reads TGCGCCAGCCGGGGACGCGGGGGGGCCGGTTGCAATGAGCAGTTCTTC. Translating it yields CASRGRGGAGCNEQFF.

The chain has TRBV4-3 and TRBJ2-1; D remains ambiguous. This CDR3 contains 13 residues. Germline V CDR1 and CDR2: LGHNA, YSLEER. The V end was cut by 0 bases, the J end by 8 bases, with 8 bases between. The CDR3 reads CASSQDQADEQFF. DNA for the CDR3: TGCGCCAGCAGCCAAGATCAGGCGGATGAGCAGTTCTTC.

The chain combines TRBV5-1 with TRBJ2-3; D possibly corresponds to TRBD1 (7 bases). The CDR3 runs to 13 residues. The germline V gene has CDR1 SGHRS and CDR2 YFSETQ. V was clipped by 3 bases and J by 4 bases, with 9 bases between them. CDR3 amino acids: CASSWRGPDTQYF. The CDR3 bases are TGCGCCAGCAGCTGGAGGGGGCCAGATACGCAGTATTTT.

The chain couples TRBV4-3 to TRBJ2-2; 11 bases fit TRBD2. This CDR3 has 17 amino acids. The V segment lost 0 bases and the J segment 3 bases; nucleotides outside the gene matches: 3. Germline-derived CDR1 and CDR2 are LGHNA and YSLEER. The CDR3 DNA sequence: TGCGCCAGCAGCCAAGAACTAGCGGGGGACTACACCGGGGAGCTGTTTTTT. It yields the protein CASSQELAGDYTGELFF.

The rearrangement joins TRBV20-1 to TRBJ2-6, with D perhaps matching TRBD1 (6 bases). Germline values: CDR1 DFQATT, CDR2 SNEGSKA (reference sequence). Trimming removed 5 bases at V and 3 bases at J, with 14 bases between. This CDR3 is 15 amino acids long. The CDR3 spells CSAQEGDYGANVLTF. In DNA, the CDR3 is TGCAGTGCTCAAGAGGGGGATTATGGGGCCAACGTCCTGACTTTC.

As to this clonotype: This could be a read error, since a much larger clone is one nucleotide away. The chain employs TRBV7-2 and TRBJ1-2; 11 bases line up with TRBD1. CDR1 and CDR2 from the germline V gene are SGHTA and FQGNSA. This CDR3 region has 15 residues. This CDR3 reads CASSSNLDRGHGYAF. The CDR3 DNA sequence: TGTGCCAGCAGCTCAAATCTGGACAGGGGGCATGGCTACGCCTTC.

V is TRBV6-1 and J is TRBJ2-3, with TRBD1 matching 9 bases. The CDR3 is 17 amino acids. V dropped 5 bases and J dropped 4; count of bases not matched to a gene: 13. The V gene's germline CDR1 is MNHNS and CDR2 SASEGT. The CDR3 nucleotides are TGTGCCAGCAGTCCCGGCGGGGGACAGGGTGGCGCAGATACGCAGTATTTT. Protein: CASSPGGGQGGADTQYF.

This chain connects TRBV25-1 to TRBJ2-3; D unresolved. The germline CDR1 and CDR2 sequences are MGHDK and SYGVNS. Trimming removed 3 bases from V and 7 bases from J, with 14 bases in between. The CDR3 is 14 residues long. The CDR3 DNA follows: TGTGCCAGCAGTGATTCTGGAGCTCGATATACGCAGTATTTT. This sequence encodes CASSDSGARYTQYF.

The gene calls are TRBV7-2 and TRBJ2-3, with D possibly matching TRBD1 (5 bases). The ends were cut back, 5 bases at V and 2 bases at J, with 17 bases in the middle. The CDR3 has 16 residues. CDR1 and CDR2 from the germline V gene are SGHTA and FQGNSA. CDR3 nucleotide sequence: TGTGCCAGCAGCCCACAGGCGGCAGGCCTCACAGATACGCAGTATTTT. It specifies CASSPQAAGLTDTQYF. The full variable domain, in which reference TRBV7-2 and TRBJ2-3 provide the parts outside the CDR3, is GAGVSQSPSNKVTEKGKDVELRCDPISGHTALYWYRQSLGQGLEFLIYFQGNSAPDKSGLPSDRFSAERTGGSVSTLTIQRTQQEDSAVYLCASSPQAAGLTDTQYFGPGTRLTVL.

The CDR3 region has the DNA TGTGCCAGCAGACTAGGGGTATCCGTTGAAGCTTTCTTT. This gives the protein CASRLGVSVEAFF. The V gene is TRBV7-9, the J gene TRBJ1-1; a weak D match, TRBD1 (5 bases). Trimming left V 6 bases short and J 7 bases short, with 15 bases between. The CDR3 consists of 13 residues. Germline V gene lookup returns CDR1 SEHNR and CDR2 FQNEAQ (reference sequence).

The chain uses TRBV12-3 or TRBV12-4 and TRBJ1-5, with TRBD1 identical over 7 bases. Trimming removed 5 bases from V and 1 base from J; junction bases left unmatched: 14. The CDR3 is 18 amino acids. As DNA, the CDR3 is TGTGCCAGCAGTCCCCCCGGGACAGCTACGGCGAGCAATCAGCCCCAGCATTTT. It encodes CASSPPGTATASNQPQHF.